One and the same sample provided the 14 T cell receptor beta chains below, sequenced in a study of post-analysis software for immune sequencing data. Study outcomes and limitations: In patients, TRBV5-6, TRBV5-1 and TRBV20-1 belonged to five or six TRBV segments found more frequently than in controls.

For these receptors, no antigen is known. Unique molecular identifiers were carried by the TCR beta cDNA libraries. Via MiXCR, TCRdb re-called the PCR reads, giving one row per CDR3 protein. The sample contains more than 350,000 distinct CDR3 sequences, roughly 38% of which appear only once. The sample taken for sequencing was blood. The receptors here all came from a girl aged 2 to 9 with multiple sclerosis.

This clonotype was recorded a few times. J is TRBJ2-1 and V is TRBV18; D is unresolved. Germline values: CDR1 KGHSH, CDR2 LQKENI. V lost 5 bases and J 6 bases, leaving 20 bases between the germline ends. This CDR3 spans 16 amino acids. The CDR3 loop is CASSSEGQFGVNEQFF. Here the CDR3 DNA reads TGTGCCAGCTCATCGGAAGGGCAATTTGGGGTCAATGAGCAGTTCTTC.

The chain employs TRBV20-1 and TRBJ2-5, with unresolved D. The V end lost 1 base, the J end lost 0 bases, and 9 bases lay between the germline ends. The CDR3 has 14 residues. The germline V gene encodes CDR1 DFQATT and CDR2 SNEGSKA (reference sequence). The CDR3 protein is CSARGPRHQETQYF. The CDR3, as DNA: TGCAGTGCTAGAGGCCCTCGGCACCAAGAGACCCAGTACTTC.

The rearrangement joins TRBV28 to TRBJ2-3; 10 positions match TRBD2. The CDR3 covers 16 residues. Germline lookup yields CDR1 MDHEN and CDR2 SYDVKM. The J segment lost 4 bases and the V segment lost 6 bases, leaving 10 bases of the junction unmatched. The chain's CDR3 is CASSPSGRAGADTQYF. CDR3 nucleotides: TGTGCCAGCAGCCCGAGCGGGAGGGCCGGCGCAGATACGCAGTATTTT. The variable domain in full, completed from reference TRBV28 and TRBJ2-3, reads DVKVTQSSRYLVKRTGEKVFLECVQDMDHENMFWYRQDPGLGLRLIYFSYDVKMKEKGDIPEGYSVSREKKERFSLILESASTNQTSMYLCASSPSGRAGADTQYFGPGTRLTVL.

The J gene is TRBJ2-3, the V gene TRBV7-2, with D perhaps matching TRBD1 or TRBD2 (5 bases each). The CDR3 is made up of 15 amino acids. Between the trimmed V and J ends, which lost 8 bases and 2 bases, there was a span of 17 bases. Germline CDR1 reads SGHTA; CDR2 reads FQGNSA. The CDR3 region is CASSALGVDTDTQYF. The CDR3 DNA reads TGTGCCAGCTCAGCGCTGGGGGTGGACACAGATACGCAGTATTTT.

V usage is TRBV29-1 and J usage is TRBJ1-1; the D is unclear. Germline loops: CDR1 SQVTM, CDR2 ANQGSEA. V was cut by 6 bases and J by 3 bases, with 17 bases left in between. The CDR3 is 14 amino acids. The CDR3 DNA follows: TGCAGCGTCCGTTCGGCGGGTTCGGACACTGAAGCTTTCTTT. It codes for CSVRSAGSDTEAFF.

This sequence joins TRBV12-5 and TRBJ1-5, with D possibly TRBD1 on 6 matching bases. Germline loops: CDR1 LGHNT, CDR2 FRNRAP. With 2 bases removed from V and 3 bases from J, the gap between germline ends came to 14 bases. CDR3 length: 16 amino acids. Here the CDR3 reads CASGLSQGPANQPQHF. In nucleotides, the CDR3 is TGTGCTAGTGGTTTGAGTCAGGGGCCCGCCAATCAGCCCCAGCATTTT.

The sample holds a few counts of this clonotype. This chain connects TRBV7-3 to TRBJ2-6; unclear D gene. Germline loops: CDR1 SGHTA, CDR2 FQGTGA. The CDR3 loop spans 18 amino acids. The ends were cut back, 5 bases at V and 4 bases at J, with 21 bases in the middle. Here the CDR3 reads CASSNGRTETAGANVLTF. The DNA for the CDR3 is TGTGCCAGCAGCAACGGACGGACCGAAACGGCGGGGGCCAACGTCCTGACTTTC.

This clonotype was detected only a few times. V and J are TRBV7-3 and TRBJ2-1; 7 bases fit TRBD2. This CDR3 has 16 amino acids. From germline, CDR1 is SGHTA and CDR2 FQGTGA. Losses at the gene ends were 4 bases for V and 7 bases for J; bases not matched to a gene: 13. Here the CDR3 reads CASSSPVGEGRNEQFF. The CDR3 coding sequence is TGTGCCAGCAGCTCACCGGTGGGGGAGGGCCGGAATGAGCAGTTCTTC.

This clonotype was picked up a small number of times. The chain employs TRBV6-5 and TRBJ1-6; no clear D gene. Germline lookup yields CDR1 MNHEY and CDR2 SVGAGI. V lost 6 bases and J 7 bases, leaving 7 bases between the germline ends. This CDR3 contains 12 residues. The CDR3 is CASRNRNSPLHF. For the CDR3, the DNA is TGTGCCAGCAGAAACAGAAATTCACCCCTCCACTTT.

The chain links TRBV4-1 to TRBJ2-7; possibly TRBD1 for D (5 bases). The CDR3 loop spans 15 amino acids. Germline-derived CDR1 and CDR2 are MGHRA and YSYEKL. V was pared by 1 base and J by 4 bases, with 14 bases between. CDR3 loop: CASSQGLGHPYEQYF. Here the CDR3 DNA reads TGCGCCAGCAGCCAAGGCCTGGGGCATCCGTACGAGCAGTACTTC.

V usage is TRBV18 and J usage is TRBJ1-3; the D is unclear. The CDR3 has 16 amino acids. The germline gives CDR1 KGHSH, CDR2 LQKENI. Trimming left V 3 bases short and J 0 bases short, with 12 bases between. CDR3 in DNA: TGTGCCAGCTCACCGAGGCCTCCGAGCTCTGGAAACACCATATATTTT. Protein sequence: CASSPRPPSSGNTIYF.

This clonotype was detected a few times. The V and J genes are TRBV4-1 and TRBJ2-1, with no clear D. CDR3 length: 13 amino acids. Trimming took off 2 bases at V and 3 bases at J, with 5 bases between the two ends. CDR1 and CDR2 (germline): MGHRA, YSYEKL. The CDR3 DNA sequence: TGCGCCAGCAGCCAAAGGTTCTACAATGAGCAGTTCTTC. Translating gives CASSQRFYNEQFF.

The table lists this clonotype with a few counts. The V gene is TRBV20-1, the J gene TRBJ1-4; 11 bases match TRBD1. The germline V gene encodes CDR1 DFQATT and CDR2 SNEGSKA (reference sequence). The J segment lost 7 bases and the V segment lost 4 bases, leaving 2 bases of the junction unmatched. This CDR3 spans 13 amino acids. CDR3 nucleotides: TGCAGTGCTACCGGGACAGGGGGTGAAAAACTGTTTTTT. Translating it yields CSATGTGGEKLFF.

This clonotype was seen a single time. The chain couples TRBV30 to TRBJ2-7; D could derive from TRBD1 or TRBD2 (6 bases each). Per the germline V gene, CDR1 is GTSNPN and CDR2 is SVGIG (reference sequence). The CDR3 has 12 amino acids. The V and J ends lost 4 bases and 2 bases respectively, with 9 bases between them. CDR3 residues: CAWTRDTYEQYF. The DNA of the CDR3 is TGTGCCTGGACGCGGGACACCTACGAGCAGTACTTC.